These T cell receptor beta chains were read from a single sample in a study of shared T cell receptors in the human thymus. Profiled with immunoSEQ multiplex PCR; TCRdb holds only in-frame clones, not every one. Here the sample spans 500,000 to 550,000 clones, around 82% being singletons. These data were also filed under a second study, of human thymus T cells.

The sequenced sample consisted of thymocytes. These receptors were obtained from a boy in the first two years of life with a congenital heart defect. Both conserved end residues are part of each CDR3. Each record gives: D gene, J gene, V gene, clone size, CDR3 length, CDR3 DNA, CDR3 protein. The D gene is left open where the match is weak. Only some rows state a clone size, as once, few, many or a class for expanded clones.

d_call: .; j_call: TRBJ2-1; v_call: TRBV7-9; clone_size: .; cdr3_length: 19; cdr3_nt: TGTGCCAGCAGCTTACGACCAGGGGCTTGGGAGGGGCACCGGAGTGAGCAGTTCTTC; cdr3_aa: CASSLRPGAWEGHRSEQFF
d_call: .; j_call: TRBJ1-3; v_call: TRBV7-9; clone_size: .; cdr3_length: 12; cdr3_nt: TGTGCCAGCAGCTTGGCCCCCAACACCATATATTTT; cdr3_aa: CASSLAPNTIYF
d_call: TRBD1; j_call: TRBJ1-5; v_call: TRBV7-9; clone_size: .; cdr3_length: 18; cdr3_nt: TGTGCCAGCAGCTTAGAGGAAGGAGGGGGCGAGGGCAATCAGCCCCAGCATTTT; cdr3_aa: CASSLEEGGGEGNQPQHF
d_call: .; j_call: TRBJ1-1; v_call: TRBV19; clone_size: .; cdr3_length: 16; cdr3_nt: TGTGCCAGTAGTATAGAGCGGGAAGGGCTGGACACTGAAGCTTTCTTT; cdr3_aa: CASSIEREGLDTEAFF
d_call: TRBD1; j_call: TRBJ2-7; v_call: TRBV10-3; clone_size: once; cdr3_length: 13; cdr3_nt: TGTGCCATCAGTCCGGGACAGGGATTCGAGCAGTACTTC; cdr3_aa: CAISPGQGFEQYF
d_call: TRBD2; j_call: TRBJ2-7; v_call: TRBV5-1; clone_size: few; cdr3_length: 19; cdr3_nt: TGCGCCAGCAGCCCCCCGCCCGGACTAGCCGAGTCCTTCCCCCGCGAGCAGTACTTC; cdr3_aa: CASSPPPGLAESFPREQYF
d_call: TRBD2; j_call: TRBJ2-3; v_call: TRBV11-2; clone_size: few; cdr3_length: 17; cdr3_nt: TGTGCCAGCAGGCCTGAGGGGCTAGCGGATTTCACAGATACGCAGTATTTT; cdr3_aa: CASRPEGLADFTDTQYF
d_call: TRBD1; j_call: TRBJ2-7; v_call: TRBV6-1; clone_size: once; cdr3_length: 16; cdr3_nt: TGTGCCAGCAGTGAAGCGTATGGGACAGGAAGCTACGAGCAGTACTTC; cdr3_aa: CASSEAYGTGSYEQYF
d_call: .; j_call: TRBJ2-7; v_call: TRBV7-9; clone_size: .; cdr3_length: 17; cdr3_nt: TGTGCCAGCAGCTTATATCATAGCCAACGCTCGGGATCCGAGCAGTACTTC; cdr3_aa: CASSLYHSQRSGSEQYF
d_call: TRBD1; j_call: TRBJ2-7; v_call: TRBV28; clone_size: few; cdr3_length: 15; cdr3_nt: TGTGCCAGCAGTTTCCGGGACAGGGGCGGCTACGAGCAGTACTTC; cdr3_aa: CASSFRDRGGYEQYF
d_call: .; j_call: TRBJ2-7; v_call: TRBV15; clone_size: once; cdr3_length: 14; cdr3_nt: TGTGCCACCAGCCCGCGACAGGCCCCCTACGAGCAGTACTTC; cdr3_aa: CATSPRQAPYEQYF
d_call: .; j_call: TRBJ1-1; v_call: TRBV5-6; clone_size: .; cdr3_length: 14; cdr3_nt: TGTGCCAGCAGCCGACCCGGGGAAAACACTGAAGCTTTCTTT; cdr3_aa: CASSRPGENTEAFF
d_call: TRBD2; j_call: TRBJ2-5; v_call: TRBV15; clone_size: .; cdr3_length: 16; cdr3_nt: TGTGCCACCAGCCCCCGGACTAGCGGGAGGCTTGAGACCCAGTACTTC; cdr3_aa: CATSPRTSGRLETQYF
d_call: .; j_call: TRBJ2-2; v_call: TRBV9; clone_size: .; cdr3_length: 13; cdr3_nt: TGTGCCAGCATCAGGGGGGAGTCCATGGGGTTGTTTTTT; cdr3_aa: CASIRGESMGLFF
d_call: TRBD1; j_call: TRBJ2-7; v_call: TRBV10-2; clone_size: few; cdr3_length: 14; cdr3_nt: TGCGCCAGCAGTGAGGGACAGGGGGTTGGTGAGCAGTACTTC; cdr3_aa: CASSEGQGVGEQYF
d_call: TRBD1; j_call: TRBJ2-7; v_call: TRBV6-1; clone_size: .; cdr3_length: 16; cdr3_nt: TGTGCCAGCAGTGAAGGATGTCGGGACAGCTCCTACGAGCAGTACTTC; cdr3_aa: CASSEGCRDSSYEQYF
d_call: .; j_call: TRBJ1-4; v_call: TRBV7-9; clone_size: .; cdr3_length: 14; cdr3_nt: TGTGCCAGCAGCTTCAGGAGGGAGAGTGAAAAACTGTTTTTT; cdr3_aa: CASSFRRESEKLFF
d_call: TRBD1; j_call: TRBJ1-2; v_call: TRBV7-3; clone_size: once; cdr3_length: 15; cdr3_nt: TGTGCCAGCAGCCCCCGACAGGGGGCGAAGGAAGGCTACACCTTC; cdr3_aa: CASSPRQGAKEGYTF
d_call: TRBD2; j_call: TRBJ2-3; v_call: TRBV10-2; clone_size: .; cdr3_length: 18; cdr3_nt: TGCGCCAGCAGGGGGGGCACTAGCGGGAGGGGCCCTACAGATACGCAGTATTTT; cdr3_aa: CASRGGTSGRGPTDTQYF
d_call: TRBD2; j_call: TRBJ2-2; v_call: TRBV4-3; clone_size: .; cdr3_length: 17; cdr3_nt: TGCGCCAGCAGCCAAGATCGACTAGCGGAGAACACCGGGGAGCTGTTTTTT; cdr3_aa: CASSQDRLAENTGELFF
d_call: .; j_call: TRBJ1-5; v_call: TRBV27; clone_size: .; cdr3_length: 12; cdr3_nt: TGTGCCAGCACCACTCTATCGGAGCCCCAGCATTTT; cdr3_aa: CASTTLSEPQHF
d_call: TRBD2; j_call: TRBJ2-7; v_call: TRBV15; clone_size: .; cdr3_length: 14; cdr3_nt: TGTGCCACCACACTTAGCGGGAGGAGCTACGAGCAGTACTTC; cdr3_aa: CATTLSGRSYEQYF
d_call: TRBD1; j_call: TRBJ2-7; v_call: TRBV10-2; clone_size: .; cdr3_length: 16; cdr3_nt: TGCGCCAGCAGCCCCCGCACCGGGACAGGGGGTGGAGAGCAGTACTTC; cdr3_aa: CASSPRTGTGGGEQYF
d_call: TRBD2; j_call: TRBJ2-5; v_call: TRBV14; clone_size: .; cdr3_length: 16; cdr3_nt: TGTGCCAGCAGCTCACGGACTAGCGGGAGGCAAGAGACCCAGTACTTC; cdr3_aa: CASSSRTSGRQETQYF
d_call: TRBD2; j_call: TRBJ2-2; v_call: TRBV30; clone_size: .; cdr3_length: 17; cdr3_nt: TGTGCCTGGATCCTGGCTAGCGGGAGGACCAACACCGGGGAGCTGTTTTTT; cdr3_aa: CAWILASGRTNTGELFF
d_call: TRBD1; j_call: TRBJ2-7; v_call: TRBV19; clone_size: few; cdr3_length: 15; cdr3_nt: TGTGCCAGTAGTTTCGGACAGGGCCAAACCTACGAGCAGTACTTC; cdr3_aa: CASSFGQGQTYEQYF